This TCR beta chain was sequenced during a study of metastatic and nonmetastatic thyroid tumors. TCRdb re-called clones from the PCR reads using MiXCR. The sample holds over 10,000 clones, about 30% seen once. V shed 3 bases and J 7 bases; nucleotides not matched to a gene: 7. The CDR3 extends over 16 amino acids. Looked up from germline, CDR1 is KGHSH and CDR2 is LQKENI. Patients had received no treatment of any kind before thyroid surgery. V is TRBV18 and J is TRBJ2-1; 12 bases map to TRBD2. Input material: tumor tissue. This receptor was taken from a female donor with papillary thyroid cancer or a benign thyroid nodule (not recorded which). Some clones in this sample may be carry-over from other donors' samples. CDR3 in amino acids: CASSPGGLAGRNEQFF. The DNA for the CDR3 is TGTGCCAGCTCACCGGGTGGACTAGCGGGGAGGAATGAGCAGTTCTTC.